This T cell receptor (beta chain) was found in a study of cytomegalovirus exposure and HLA in healthy donors (TCRdb year 2017). Turning to the overall study: An earlier analysis of 587 of the donors reported approximately 300 Gb of sequence data and around 110 million unique TCR beta sequences obtained from around 180 million T cells. To decide whether each TCR beta V gene segment behaved as functional or pseudogenic, an earlier analysis of approximately 590 of the donors relied on high-throughput TCR beta sequencing. Among the roughly 400 genotyped donors, approximately 77% belonged to the genetic ancestry cluster associated with self-reported Caucasian donors. To predict cytomegalovirus infection status, the study brought together high-throughput TCR immunosequencing, statistical association of individual TCRs with disease status, and machine learning. An early release covering roughly 600 HLA-typed donors comprised 250 to 350 gigabases of sequencing data and approximately 85 million unique TCR sequences. HLA typing covered class I and class II loci at four-digit resolution. The T cell repertoires of roughly 660 subjects were profiled by immunosequencing and related to cytomegalovirus serostatus. A later analysis re-examined previously published TCR beta repertoires from more than 600 donors and added high-resolution HLA genotyping to investigate patterns of TCR occurrence. The study aimed to test whether signatures of past pathogen exposure could be identified by cataloging public T cell receptors. In a later genetic analysis, genome-wide SNP genotypes for about 65% of the roughly 700 donors were used, and that subset was treated as a discovery cohort. Alongside the repertoire data, information on donor age, sex, ethnicity and CMV serostatus was compiled. Roughly 5 DR-DQ haplotypes were treated as single units for association and clustering because of strong linkage in the cohort. Rather than using new phenotypic data, the later analysis identified candidate immune exposures from TCR beta sequences and from how often those sequences occurred across donors. All discovery cohort repertoires had been generated on a single sequencing platform. The number of typed donors differed by locus: roughly 629-640 for A, B, C, DRB1 and DQB1; approximately 530 for DQA1; about 600 for DPA1; and some 430 for DPB1. A separate validation cohort of over 95 different subjects was used in addition to the 666-subject first cohort. Among under 450 genotyped donors of the cohort, an average of around 240,000 unique TCR beta nucleotide sequences were sequenced per donor, roughly 20% of them non-productive. Overall results and qualifications from the work: A further reported finding was that TCR beta sequences accurately predicted the HLA-A and HLA-B alleles for most subjects in the first cohort. Because the 87-base-pair reads could not distinguish some IMGT-functional V segments, including TRBV6-2 and TRBV6-3, those segments were excluded. Several of the top co-occurrence clusters appeared to be linked to parvovirus B19, influenza, CMV and Epstein-Barr virus, according to a later analysis. A later analysis associated 17,000 or so TCR beta sequences with specific HLA alleles at a false discovery rate of 0.05. When HLA alleles, especially DR and DQ, strongly co-occurred, TCR associations were difficult to assign to individual alleles. Most CMV-associated TCR beta chains appeared to be HLA-restricted in a later analysis, and the HLA associations seemed to be driven largely by CMV exposure. For the cohort, immune exposure information was limited to CMV serostatus. In a later analysis, HLA-associated TCR beta chains were found to be more clonally expanded and to have lower generation probabilities than equally common non-associated chains. In this cohort, only TCR beta chains were sequenced, and detectable features were limited by the absence of alpha or paired-chain data. In a later analysis, TCR association rates were found to vary across HLA loci, with the most associated TCRs seen for DRB1 alleles and the fewest for HLA-C alleles. The presence/absence analyses assumed that sequencing depth was roughly uniform across donors, and that assumption may not be true. A few of the identified cytomegalovirus-associated TCR beta chains were confirmed in vitro to be specific for cytomegalovirus antigens. Roughly 17 rarely observed V segments, including chromosome 9 orphons, were excluded from the earlier analysis of 550 to 700 of the donors because counts were too low. The authors suggested that the approach could potentially be extended to other disease states and immunological phenotypes. Cytomegalovirus status was reported to be diagnosed by the classifier with high specificity and sensitivity in both the original and validation cohorts. A total of fewer than 200 TCR beta chains were listed by the study as associated with cytomegalovirus. Correlated functional status among segregating V segments might reflect linkage disequilibrium, but an unknown experimental factor could not be ruled out. An earlier analysis of approximately 500 of the donors showed that most TCR beta V segments appeared in productive rearrangements either about 87% or about 30% of the time, which broadly matched IMGT annotations. A later genetic analysis reported fewer N-insertions in productive TCRs among donors in an Asian-associated ancestry cluster than the roughly 700-donor mean. A group of highly shared sequence variants was considered likely to be a technical artifact of the sequencing pipeline. V-gene and J-gene trimming of TCR beta chains was associated with a missense DCLRE1C variant in a later genetic analysis, and the association was replicated in an independent cohort. Because some donors lacked HLA typing at each locus, the association tests relied only on the typed subset. Most TCR sequences were observed very rarely across donors, whereas some public TCRs were present in many individuals.

The CDR3 runs 16 residues from the cysteine to the phenylalanine. The kept DNA is CDR3 alone, 48 bases in frame from the first base. Relative to germline, V is 2 bases shorter and J is 5 bases shorter, with 18 bases between their ends. Via the germline V gene, CDR1 is KGHSH and CDR2 LQKENI. As for this clone: Its antigen has not been determined. No clone much larger than this one lies a single base away; base qualities are absent.

The cohort consisted of fewer than 700 healthy bone marrow donors. All cohort members were sampled while nominally healthy, although unrecorded immune exposures were likely present. The donor tested CMV seropositive and was one of the 289 seropositive cohort members. A peripheral blood sample was provided by each donor, and peripheral blood mononuclear cells were used for TCR beta sequencing. Genomic DNA extraction from the blood cell samples was performed with the Qiagen DNeasy Blood Extraction Kit. The method behind the library was the immunoSEQ multiplex PCR assay. For the multiplex PCR, a mixture combining 60 forward primers for TCR Vbeta segments and 13 reverse primers for TCR Jbeta segments was used. A multiplex PCR assay on genomic DNA amplified the CDR3 region of rearranged TCR beta genes. Amplified TCR beta libraries were sequenced as 87-base-pair reads on the Illumina HiSeq System. From the authors' description of their analysis: A later analysis counted tens of millions of unique TCR beta chains across the 650 to 700 repertoires, and roughly 11 million of these chains were shared by at least two donors. Raw reads were error-corrected and collapsed into unique sequences by a nearest-neighbor algorithm in which closely related sequences were merged to remove PCR and sequencing errors. To assign V, D and J gene segments, CDR3 sequences were aligned to IMGT reference sequences. For a sequence to be retained, at least a six-nucleotide match to both a V gene segment and a J gene segment was required. Rearrangements were classified as productive when the CDR3 lacked stop codons and remained in frame with V and J, and all other rearrangements were classified as non-productive. Following IMGT convention, CDR3 was defined as the stretch from the second conserved V-encoded cysteine to the conserved J-encoded phenylalanine. In an earlier analysis of around 600 of the donors, sequences lacking an unambiguous match to a single V gene segment were excluded. An earlier analysis of roughly 590 of the donors called V segments functional above 56.7% productive rearrangements and segregating when the between-donor standard deviation exceeded 5%. A statistical classification framework was built to diagnose cytomegalovirus status from the catalog of TCR beta chain sequences. In a later analysis, TCR nucleotide sequences were compared against IMGT/GENE-DB human TR gene sequences so that V and J genes could be assigned. Using the TCRdist pipeline, a later analysis assigned CDR3 sequences along with most-parsimonious VDJ recombination scenarios. In a later analysis, each TCR beta chain was defined by its CDR3 amino acid sequence together with its V-gene family, and reads without a unique V-gene family were excluded. A later analysis removed 550 to 700 highly shared, low-generation-probability nucleotide sequences to deal with suspected cross-contamination and a sequencing artifact. In a later analysis, a clonal expansion index was calculated for each public chain from normalized within-repertoire ranks of inferred template counts. Generation probabilities in a later analysis came from a VDJ recombination model fitted to out-of-frame rearrangements, and those results were checked against IGoR. In a later analysis, hypergeometric tests were used to score TCR-TCR, TCR-HLA and TCR-CMV co-occurrence, with a repertoire-size bias correction applied to TCR pairs. False discovery rates were estimated in a later analysis by permuting HLA or CMV assignments 20 times. In a later analysis, co-occurring TCRs were grouped using DBSCAN, with TCRdist sequence similarity added in when clustering inside HLA-allele-positive subsets. Repertoires with fewer than 30,000 or more than 120,000 public chains, plus five repertoires with anomalous nucleotide sharing, were excluded from co-occurrence clustering. The table was pulled from immuneACCESS by TCRdb, which kept in-frame rearrangements only. Such tables lose some clones; where checked, under half of the loss comes from unresolved V genes, and the rest has no known cause. V and J calls plus clone size are reproduced from that table; the DNA served to infer D and trimming. The table for this sample lists about 81,000 clones; around 80% of them were counted only once. The ten biggest clones cover roughly 3% of the sample.

The receptor chain draws on TRBV18 and TRBJ1-1; tentative D gene TRBD1, with 6 bases matching. The specimen sequenced was PBMCs. This clonotype originated in a man in his forties or fifties in good health and CMV-seropositive. The bases read TGTGCCAGCTCACCAATAGGACAGTCTATGAGGACTGAAGCTTTCTTT. It codes for CASSPIGQSMRTEAFF.